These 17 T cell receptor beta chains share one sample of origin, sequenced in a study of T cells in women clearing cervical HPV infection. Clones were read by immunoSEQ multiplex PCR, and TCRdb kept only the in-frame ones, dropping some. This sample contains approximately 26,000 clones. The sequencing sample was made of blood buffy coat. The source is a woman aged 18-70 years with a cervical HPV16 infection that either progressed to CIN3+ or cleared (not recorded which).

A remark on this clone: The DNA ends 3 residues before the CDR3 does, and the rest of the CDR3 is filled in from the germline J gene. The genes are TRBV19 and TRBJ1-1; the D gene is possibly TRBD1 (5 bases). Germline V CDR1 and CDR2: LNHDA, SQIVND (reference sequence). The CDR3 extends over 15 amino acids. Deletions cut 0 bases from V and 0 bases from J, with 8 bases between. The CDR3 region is CASSIDPGVNTEAFF. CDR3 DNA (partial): TGTGCCAGTAGTATAGATCCGGGGGTGAACACTGAA.

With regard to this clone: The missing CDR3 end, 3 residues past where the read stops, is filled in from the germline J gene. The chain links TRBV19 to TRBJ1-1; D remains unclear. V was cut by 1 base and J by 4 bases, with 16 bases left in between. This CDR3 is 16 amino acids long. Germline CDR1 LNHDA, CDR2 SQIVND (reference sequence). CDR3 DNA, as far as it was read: TGTGCCAGTAGTATAGGGACTCCTAAAGTATCCACTGAA. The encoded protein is CASSIGTPKVSTE. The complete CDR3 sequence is CASSIGTPKVSTEAFF.

CDR3 sequence reads: CSANPSGVRSETQYF. Incomplete CDR3 DNA: TGCAGTGCTAACCCTAGCGGGGTTCGTAGCGAGACC. The genes are TRBV20-1 and TRBJ2-5; the match to TRBD2 covers 9 bases. The read gets to within 3 residues of the CDR3 end, and the germline J gene fills in the rest. V dropped 4 bases and J dropped 5; count of bases not matched to a gene: 11. Per the germline V gene, CDR1 is DFQATT and CDR2 is SNEGSKA (reference sequence). The CDR3 runs to 15 residues.

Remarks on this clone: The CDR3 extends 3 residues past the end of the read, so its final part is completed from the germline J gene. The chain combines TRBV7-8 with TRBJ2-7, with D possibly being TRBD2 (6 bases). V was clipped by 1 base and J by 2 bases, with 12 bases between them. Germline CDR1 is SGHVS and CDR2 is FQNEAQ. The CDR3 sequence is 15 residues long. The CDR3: CASSLVWREAYEQYF. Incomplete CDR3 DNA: TGTGCCAGCAGCTTAGTTTGGCGGGAAGCCTACGAG.

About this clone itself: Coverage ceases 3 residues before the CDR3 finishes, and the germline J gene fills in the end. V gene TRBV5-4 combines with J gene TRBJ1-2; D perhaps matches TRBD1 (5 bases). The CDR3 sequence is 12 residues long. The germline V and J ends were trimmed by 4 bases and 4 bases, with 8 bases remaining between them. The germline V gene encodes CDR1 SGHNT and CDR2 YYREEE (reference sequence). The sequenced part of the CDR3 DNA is TGTGCCAGCAGCGGGGACTTCTATGGC. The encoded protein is CASSGDFYG. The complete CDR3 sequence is CASSGDFYGYTF.

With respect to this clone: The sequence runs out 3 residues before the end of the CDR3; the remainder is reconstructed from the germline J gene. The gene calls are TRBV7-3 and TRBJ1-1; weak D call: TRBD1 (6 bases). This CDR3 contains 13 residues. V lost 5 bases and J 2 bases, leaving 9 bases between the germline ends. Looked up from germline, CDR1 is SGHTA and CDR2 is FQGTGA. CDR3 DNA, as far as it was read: TGTGCCAGCAGCACGGGACAAAACACTGAA. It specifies CASSTGQNTE. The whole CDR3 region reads CASSTGQNTEAFF.

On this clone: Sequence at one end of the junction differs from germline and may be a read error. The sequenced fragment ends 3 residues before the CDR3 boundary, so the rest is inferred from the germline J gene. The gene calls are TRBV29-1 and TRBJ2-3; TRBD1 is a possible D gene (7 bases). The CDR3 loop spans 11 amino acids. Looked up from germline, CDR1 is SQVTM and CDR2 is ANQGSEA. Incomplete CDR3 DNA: TGCAGCGTTCGCGGGACAGTTACG. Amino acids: CSVRGTVT. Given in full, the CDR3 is CSVRGTVTQYF.

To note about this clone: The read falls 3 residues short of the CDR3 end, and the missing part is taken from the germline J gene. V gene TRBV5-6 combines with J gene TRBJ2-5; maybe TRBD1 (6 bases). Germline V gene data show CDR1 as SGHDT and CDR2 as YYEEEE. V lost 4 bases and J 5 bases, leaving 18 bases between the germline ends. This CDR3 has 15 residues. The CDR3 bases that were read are TGTGCCAGCAGCCGCCCGGGACACCCGGGGGAGACC. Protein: CASSRPGHPGET. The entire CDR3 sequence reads CASSRPGHPGETQYF. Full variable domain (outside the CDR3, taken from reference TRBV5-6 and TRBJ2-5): DAGVTQSPTHLIKTRGQQVTLRCSPKSGHDTVSWYQQALGQGPQFIFQYYEEEERQRGNFPDRFSGHQFPNYSSELNVNALLLGDSALYLCASSRPGHPGETQYFGPGTRLLVL.

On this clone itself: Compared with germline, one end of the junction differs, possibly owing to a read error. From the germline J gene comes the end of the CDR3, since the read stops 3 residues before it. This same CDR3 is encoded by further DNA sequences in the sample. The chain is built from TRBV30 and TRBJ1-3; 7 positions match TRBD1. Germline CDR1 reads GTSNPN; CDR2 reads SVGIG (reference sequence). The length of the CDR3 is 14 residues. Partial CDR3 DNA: TGTGCCTGGGAACAGGGGAGAACTGGAAACACG. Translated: CAWEQGRTGNT. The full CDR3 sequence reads CAWEQGRTGNTIYF.

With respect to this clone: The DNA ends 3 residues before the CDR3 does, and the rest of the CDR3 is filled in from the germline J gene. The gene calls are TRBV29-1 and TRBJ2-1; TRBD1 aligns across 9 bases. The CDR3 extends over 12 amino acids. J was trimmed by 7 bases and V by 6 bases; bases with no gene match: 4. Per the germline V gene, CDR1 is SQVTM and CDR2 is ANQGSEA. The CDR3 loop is CSVGTGKNEQFF. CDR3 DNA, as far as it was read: TGCAGCGTAGGGACAGGGAAAAATGAG.

Partial CDR3 DNA: TGTGCCAGCAGCACCCAGGGGCGGGAAAAA. As protein: CASSTQGREK. The whole CDR3 region reads CASSTQGREKLFF. The rearrangement joins TRBV5-4 to TRBJ1-4, with D possibly TRBD1 on 6 matching bases. The read terminates 3 residues ahead of where the CDR3 ends, so the germline J gene completes it. V shed 4 bases and J shed 8 bases, with 12 bases lying between them. There are 13 residues in the CDR3. Germline assignment: CDR1 SGHNT and CDR2 YYREEE (reference sequence).

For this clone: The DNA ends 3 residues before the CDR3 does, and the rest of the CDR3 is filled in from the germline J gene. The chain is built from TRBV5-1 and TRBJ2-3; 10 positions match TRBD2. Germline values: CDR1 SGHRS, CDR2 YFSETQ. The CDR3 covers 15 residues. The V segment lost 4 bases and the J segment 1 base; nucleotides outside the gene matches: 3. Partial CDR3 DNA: TGCGCCAGCAGCGAGCGGGGGGGTCGCACAGATACG. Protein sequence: CASSERGGRTDT. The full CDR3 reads CASSERGGRTDTQYF.

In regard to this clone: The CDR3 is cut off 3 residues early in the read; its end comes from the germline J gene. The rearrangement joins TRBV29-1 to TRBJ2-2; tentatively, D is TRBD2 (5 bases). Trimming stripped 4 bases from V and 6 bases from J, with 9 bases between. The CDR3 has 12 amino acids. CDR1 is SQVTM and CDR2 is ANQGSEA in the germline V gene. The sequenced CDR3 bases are TGCAGCGTTGGTTCCGGGGCCGGGGAG. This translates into CSVGSGAGE. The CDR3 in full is CSVGSGAGELFF.

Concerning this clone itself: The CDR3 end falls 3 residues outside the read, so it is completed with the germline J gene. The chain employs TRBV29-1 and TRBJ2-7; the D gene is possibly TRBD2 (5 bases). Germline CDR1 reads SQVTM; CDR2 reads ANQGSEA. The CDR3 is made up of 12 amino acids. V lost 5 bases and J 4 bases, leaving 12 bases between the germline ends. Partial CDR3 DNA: TGCAGCGTTCGCGACTACGAGTACGAG. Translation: CSVRDYEYE. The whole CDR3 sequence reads CSVRDYEYEQYF.

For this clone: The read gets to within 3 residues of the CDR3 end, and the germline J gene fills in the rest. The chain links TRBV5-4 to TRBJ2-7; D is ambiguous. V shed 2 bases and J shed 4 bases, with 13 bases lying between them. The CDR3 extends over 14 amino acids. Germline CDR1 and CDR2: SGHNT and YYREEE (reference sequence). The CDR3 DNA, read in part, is TGTGCCAGCAGCTTCGCAGGATCCCTTTACGAG. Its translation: CASSFAGSLYE. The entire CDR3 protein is CASSFAGSLYEQYF.

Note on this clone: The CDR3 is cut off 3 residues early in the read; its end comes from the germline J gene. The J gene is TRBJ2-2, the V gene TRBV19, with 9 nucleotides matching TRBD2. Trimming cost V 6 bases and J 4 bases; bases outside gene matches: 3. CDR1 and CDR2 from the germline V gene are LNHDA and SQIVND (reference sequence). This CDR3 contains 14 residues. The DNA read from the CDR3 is TGTGCCAGTAGCCCGGGACTAGCCACCGGGGAG. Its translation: CASSPGLATGE. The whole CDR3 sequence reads CASSPGLATGELFF.

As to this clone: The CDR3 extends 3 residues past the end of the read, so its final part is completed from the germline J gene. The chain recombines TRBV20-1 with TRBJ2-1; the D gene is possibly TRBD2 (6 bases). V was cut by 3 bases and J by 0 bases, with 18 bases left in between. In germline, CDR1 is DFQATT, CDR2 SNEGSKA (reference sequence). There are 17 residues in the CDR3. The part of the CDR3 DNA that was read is TGCAGTGCTAGCGGGTTGGGGGGAACAAACTCCTACAATGAG. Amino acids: CSASGLGGTNSYNE. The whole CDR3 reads CSASGLGGTNSYNEQFF.